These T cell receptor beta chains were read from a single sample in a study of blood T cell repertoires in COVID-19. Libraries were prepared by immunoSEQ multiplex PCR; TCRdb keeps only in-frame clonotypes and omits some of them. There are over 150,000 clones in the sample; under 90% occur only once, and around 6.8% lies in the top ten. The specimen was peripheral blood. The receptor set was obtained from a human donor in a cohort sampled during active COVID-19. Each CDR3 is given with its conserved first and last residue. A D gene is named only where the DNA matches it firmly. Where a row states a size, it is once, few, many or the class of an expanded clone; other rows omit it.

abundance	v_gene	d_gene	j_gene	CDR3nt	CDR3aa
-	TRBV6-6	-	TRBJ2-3	TGTGCCAGCAGTTACGAGGGGGTGATAACAGATACGCAGTATTTT	CASSYEGVITDTQYF
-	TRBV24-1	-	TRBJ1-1	TGTGCCACCAGTGCCCGACCAGGGGACACTGAAGCTTTCTTT	CATSARPGDTEAFF
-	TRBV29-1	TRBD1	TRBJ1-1	TGCAGCGTCTTGGGACAGGGGGCTACTGAAGCTTTCTTT	CSVLGQGATEAFF
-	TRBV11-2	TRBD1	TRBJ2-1	TGTGCCAGCAGCGTCCGGGACAGGGAGGACAATGAGCAGTTCTTC	CASSVRDREDNEQFF
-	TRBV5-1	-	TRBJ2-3	TGCGCCAGCAGCCTACAGGAAGATACGCAGTATTTT	CASSLQEDTQYF
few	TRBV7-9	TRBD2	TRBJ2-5	TGTGCCAGCAGCTTACCACTAGCGATCGGAGAGACCCAGTACTTC	CASSLPLAIGETQYF
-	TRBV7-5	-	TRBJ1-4	TGTGTCAGAAGCTTAGGGGAGGCAGGGAGAGGGGCTAATGAAAAACTGTTTTTT	CVRSLGEAGRGANEKLFF
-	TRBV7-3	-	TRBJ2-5	TGTGCCAGCAGCTTAAGCAGCCAAGAGACCCAGTACTTC	CASSLSSQETQYF
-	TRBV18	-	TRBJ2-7	TGTGCCAGCTCACCACAGGGGGAATCCTACGAGCAGTACTTC	CASSPQGESYEQYF
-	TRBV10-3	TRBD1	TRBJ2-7	TGTGCCACCGGGACAGCCCCTTACTACGAGCAGTACTTC	CATGTAPYYEQYF
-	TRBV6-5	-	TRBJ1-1	TGTGCCAGCAGTTACGCGGGATTGGCCACTGAAGCTTTCTTT	CASSYAGLATEAFF
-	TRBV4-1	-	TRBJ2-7	TGCGCCAGCAGCCAAGTCCTGTCGTACGAGCAGTACTTC	CASSQVLSYEQYF
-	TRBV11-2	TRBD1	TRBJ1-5	TGTGCCAGCAGCTTTTCCCCAGGGGGCGCCGAGCGAGTTAGCCAGCCCCAGCATTTT	CASSFSPGGAERVSQPQHF
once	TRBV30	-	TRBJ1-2	TGTGCCTGGAGATCACAGGAACACTATGGCTACACCTTC	CAWRSQEHYGYTF
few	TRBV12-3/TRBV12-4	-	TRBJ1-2	TGTGCCAGCAGTTCCACTAACTATGGCTACACCTTC	CASSSTNYGYTF
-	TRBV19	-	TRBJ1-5	TGTGCCAGTAGTATGTACAGGGCCAGCAATCAGCCCCAGCATTTT	CASSMYRASNQPQHF
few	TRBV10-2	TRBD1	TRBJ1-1	TGCGCCAGCAGTGTCTTCGGACAGGAGAACACTGAAGCTTTCTTT	CASSVFGQENTEAFF
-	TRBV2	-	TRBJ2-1	TGTGCCAGCAGCGTCAGGGGCTCCTACAATGAGCAGTTCTTC	CASSVRGSYNEQFF
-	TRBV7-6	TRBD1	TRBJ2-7	TGTGCCAGCAGCTTAACCCCGGGACAGGGCACCTACGAGCAGTACTTC	CASSLTPGQGTYEQYF
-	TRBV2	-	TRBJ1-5	TGTGCCAGCAGTGAGAGGCGAGATCAGCCCCAGCATTTT	CASSERRDQPQHF
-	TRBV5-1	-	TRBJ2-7	TGCGCCAGCAGCTTCGAAGCAGGGTCTGGCTACGAGCAGTACTTC	CASSFEAGSGYEQYF
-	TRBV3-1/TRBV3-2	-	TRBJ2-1	TGTGCCAGCAGCCAAGATAAGGGGGGGCACAATGAGCAGTTCTTC	CASSQDKGGHNEQFF
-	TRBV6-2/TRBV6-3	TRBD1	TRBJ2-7	TGTGCCAGCAGTACCCGGGACAGGGGATTTAACGAGCAGTACTTC	CASSTRDRGFNEQYF
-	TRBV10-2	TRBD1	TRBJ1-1	TGCGCCAGCAGTCTCTTGGGACAGGGGGGTGAAGCTTTCTTT	CASSLLGQGGEAFF
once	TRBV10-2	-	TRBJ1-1	TGCGCCAGCAGTGGTTTAGGCAGGATCACTGAAGCTTTCTTT	CASSGLGRITEAFF
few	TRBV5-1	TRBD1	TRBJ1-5	TGCGCCAGCAGCTTGGGGACAGGGGCCGCTCAGCCCCAGCATTTT	CASSLGTGAAQPQHF
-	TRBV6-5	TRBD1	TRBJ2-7	TGTGCCAGCAGTTACCGACAGGGGGGAAGCTCCTACGAGCAGTACTTC	CASSYRQGGSSYEQYF
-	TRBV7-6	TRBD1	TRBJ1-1	TGTGCCAGCAGCTTACTCCCGGGACAGCACATGAACACTGAAGCTTTCTTT	CASSLLPGQHMNTEAFF
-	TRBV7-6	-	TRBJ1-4	TGTGCCAGCAGCCCGAGGACCCGGGGTGAAAAACTGTTTTTT	CASSPRTRGEKLFF
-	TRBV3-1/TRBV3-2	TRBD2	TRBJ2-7	TGTGCCAGCAGCCAACGGACTAGCGGGGATTCCTACGAGCAGTACTTC	CASSQRTSGDSYEQYF
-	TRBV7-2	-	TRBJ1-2	TGTGCCAGCAGCTTAGATTGGGGCAGGAATATTCCAGTGAGGGGCTACACCTTC	CASSLDWGRNIPVRGYTF
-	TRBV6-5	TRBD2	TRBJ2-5	TGTGCCACGTCCGCCTCTAGCGGGGGATGGACCCAGTACTTC	CATSASSGGWTQYF
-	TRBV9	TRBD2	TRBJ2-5	TGTGCCAGCAGCGGTAGCGGGGGGGCCGTTGAGACCCAGTACTTC	CASSGSGGAVETQYF
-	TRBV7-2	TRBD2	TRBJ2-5	TGTGCCAGCAGCTCACAGAGCGGGGGGCGAGAGACCCAGTACTTC	CASSSQSGGRETQYF
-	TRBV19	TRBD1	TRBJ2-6	TGTGCCAGTAGTACGGGACAGCCCTCGGGGGCCAACGTCCTGACTTTC	CASSTGQPSGANVLTF
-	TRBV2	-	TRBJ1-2	TGTGCCAGCAGTGAAGAAAGGGACTACGATGGCTACACCTTC	CASSEERDYDGYTF
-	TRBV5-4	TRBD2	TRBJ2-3	TGTGCCAGCAGCTCCGGGACTAGGGGGATCACAGATACGCAGTATTTT	CASSSGTRGITDTQYF
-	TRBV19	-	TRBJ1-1	TGTGCCAGTAGTATAGATCCCCAGACAGCTGAAGCTTTCTTT	CASSIDPQTAEAFF
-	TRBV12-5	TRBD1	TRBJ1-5	TGTGCTAGTGGCTCCGGGACAGGGGATCATCAGCCCCAGCATTTT	CASGSGTGDHQPQHF
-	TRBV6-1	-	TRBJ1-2	TGTGCCAGCAGTGATGGTCCCCCGGGAACCGGCTATGGCTACACCTTC	CASSDGPPGTGYGYTF
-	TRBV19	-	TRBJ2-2	TGTGCCAGTAGTACCCCTACGAACACCGGGGAGCTGTTTTTT	CASSTPTNTGELFF
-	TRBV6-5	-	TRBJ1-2	TGTGCCAGCACAAGAGGCACCGGATTCTATGGCTACACCTTC	CASTRGTGFYGYTF
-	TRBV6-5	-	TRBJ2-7	TGTGCCAGCAGGGACTTAGGCGGCTCCTACGAGCAGTACTTC	CASRDLGGSYEQYF
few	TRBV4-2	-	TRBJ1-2	TGTGCCAGCAGCCAAGGCCAGACAGGATCTTATGGCTACACCTTC	CASSQGQTGSYGYTF
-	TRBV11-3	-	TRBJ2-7	TGTGCCAGCAGCACTGCCCCTAGGTTTGGGTCGTACGAGCAGTACTTC	CASSTAPRFGSYEQYF
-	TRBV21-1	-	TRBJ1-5	TGTGCCAGCAGCAAAGAGGGGCAGCACGGACATAGCAATCAGCCCCAGCATTTT	CASSKEGQHGHSNQPQHF
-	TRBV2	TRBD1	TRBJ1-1	TGTGCCAGCAGGACCGACAGGGAGGCCACTGAAGCTTTCTTT	CASRTDREATEAFF
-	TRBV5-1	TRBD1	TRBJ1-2	TGCGCCAGCAGCTTGGCTGGACAGGGGAGATATGGCTACACCTTC	CASSLAGQGRYGYTF
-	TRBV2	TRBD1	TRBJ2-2	TGTGCCACCCAAACAGGGGCCGGGGAGCTGTTTTTT	CATQTGAGELFF
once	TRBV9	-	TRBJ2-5	TGTGCCAGCAGCGAGGACAGCCAAGAGACCCAGTACTTC	CASSEDSQETQYF
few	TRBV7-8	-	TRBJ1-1	TGTGCCAGCAGCCTCTCCGGCTGGGGCGAGTGGAACACTGAAGCTTTCTTT	CASSLSGWGEWNTEAFF
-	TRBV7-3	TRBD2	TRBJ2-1	TGTGCCAGCAGCCCTGATAGCGGGGGGGCTTACAATGAGCAGTTCTTC	CASSPDSGGAYNEQFF
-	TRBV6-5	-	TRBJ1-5	TGTGCCAGCAGCCCCACCGTAGCGGGGCAGCCCCAGCATTTT	CASSPTVAGQPQHF
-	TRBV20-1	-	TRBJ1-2	TGCAGTGCTAGTGGCGGGGGATCCTATGGCTACACCTTC	CSASGGGSYGYTF
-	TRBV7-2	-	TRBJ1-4	TGTGCCAGCAGCCACTCCGGGACAACTAATGAAAAACTGTTTTTT	CASSHSGTTNEKLFF
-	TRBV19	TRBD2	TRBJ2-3	TGTGCCAGTAGTATTCGAGGCGGGGGGGCCAATACGCAGTATTTT	CASSIRGGGANTQYF